The next 10 T cell receptor beta chains were all read from a single sample in a study of molecular identifiers for immune sequencing clone quantification. MiXCR, applied by TCRdb to the PCR reads, yields one record per CDR3 protein. Of 90,000 or so distinct CDR3 sequences listed, roughly 23% are singletons. Sequencing was performed on naive CD8+ T cells from blood, with Jurkat cell RNA spiked in. Noted subset: FACS-sorted CD8+CD4-CCR7+CD45RA+ naive T cells. These receptors were obtained from a human donor in good health. Some libraries in this study had Jurkat cell RNA spiked in.

The genes are TRBV5-1 and TRBJ1-1; D remains ambiguous. CDR1 is SGHRS, CDR2 YFSETQ, per germline. CDR3 length: 17 residues. Trimming pared 2 bases from V and 1 base from J, leaving 18 bases between. This chain's CDR3 is CASSLYPRYSENTEAFF. CDR3 sequence (DNA): TGCGCCAGCAGCTTATACCCAAGATATAGCGAGAACACTGAAGCTTTCTTT.

This sequence joins TRBV6-2 or TRBV6-3 and TRBJ2-3; D may correspond to TRBD1 or TRBD2 (5 bases each). Germline CDR1 is MNHEY and CDR2 is SVGEGT. The CDR3 totals 16 residues. The V gene lost 0 bases and the J gene lost 0 bases, with 10 bases spanning the gap. This chain's CDR3 is CASSYSRDQSTDTQYF. CDR3 nucleotides: TGTGCCAGCAGTTACTCCAGGGACCAAAGCACAGATACGCAGTATTTT.

V usage is TRBV7-9 and J usage is TRBJ2-7, with 10 bases fitting TRBD2. CDR1 is SEHNR, CDR2 FQNEAQ, per germline (reference sequence). The trim removed 5 bases at V and 7 bases at J, leaving 17 bases unmatched. CDR3 size: 17 residues. The CDR3 here is CASSPFLQTSGSMEQYF. The CDR3 DNA is TGTGCCAGCAGCCCATTCCTTCAGACTAGCGGGTCTATGGAGCAGTACTTC.

Details on this clonotype: This may arise from a read error, as a much more abundant clone is one base away. The chain employs TRBV5-1 and TRBJ1-4; no firm D call. The germline CDR1 and CDR2 sequences are SGHRS and YFSETQ. The CDR3 is 14 amino acids. The chain's CDR3 is CASGFVGINENLFF. CDR3 DNA: TGCGCCAGCGGCTTTGTAGGGATTAATGAAAACCTGTTTTTT.

For this clonotype: One end of the junction fails to match germline, which may point to a read error. This chain uses TRBV12-3 or TRBV12-4 with TRBJ1-2, with 9 bases lining up with TRBD1. The CDR3 has 15 amino acids. CDR3 loop: CAGSARDRDQHGYTF. CDR3 DNA sequence: TGTGCCGGCAGTGCACGGGACAGGGACCAGCATGGCTACACCTTC.

With respect to this clonotype: A much larger clone differs from this one at a single base, so this may be a read error. This chain connects TRBV6-2 or TRBV6-3 to TRBJ1-2; D remains ambiguous. The germline V gene has CDR1 MNHEY and CDR2 SVGEGT. CDR3 length: 11 amino acids. Trimming stripped 2 bases from V and 7 bases from J, with 5 bases between. CDR3 bases: TGTGCCAGCAGTTACGTTTTTGGCTACACCTTC. This codes for CASSYVFGYTF.

This rearrangement joins TRBV15 to TRBJ2-7; no clear D. CDR1 LNHNV and CDR2 YYDKDF come from the germline V gene (reference sequence). The CDR3 runs to 11 residues. V lost 4 bases to trimming and J lost 6 bases, with 7 bases between them. CDR3 protein: CATSKGTEQYF. DNA of the CDR3: TGTGCCACCAGCAAAGGTACCGAGCAGTACTTC.

This clonotype was seen only a few times. The chain couples TRBV28 to TRBJ2-1, with 9 bases fitting TRBD1. Trimming took 5 bases from V and 8 from J; bases not matched to a gene: 10. Looked up from germline, CDR1 is MDHEN and CDR2 is SYDVKM. The CDR3 has 15 amino acids. The CDR3 region has the DNA TGTGCCAGCAGTGCCGGGACAGGGCCCTGGGATGAGCAGTTCTTC. The encoded protein is CASSAGTGPWDEQFF.

The gene calls are TRBV30 and TRBJ1-1, with 12 bases lining up with TRBD1. This CDR3 is 14 amino acids long. V dropped 4 bases and J dropped 11; count of bases not matched to a gene: 11. Germline values: CDR1 GTSNPN, CDR2 SVGIG (reference sequence). DNA for the CDR3: TGTGCCTGGACAGAGAAGGGACAGGGGGCCTGGGCTTTCTTT. This translates into CAWTEKGQGAWAFF.

This clonotype was picked up many times. The V call is TRBV9, the J call TRBJ2-3, with 10 bases identical to TRBD1. Germline values: CDR1 SGDLS, CDR2 YYNGEE. V lost 2 bases and J lost 4; bases outside the gene matches: 10. The CDR3 consists of 17 residues. CDR3 nucleotides: TGTGCCAGCAGCGTTGTGGGGACAGGGGCCACCTCAGATACGCAGTATTTT. It codes for CASSVVGTGATSDTQYF.